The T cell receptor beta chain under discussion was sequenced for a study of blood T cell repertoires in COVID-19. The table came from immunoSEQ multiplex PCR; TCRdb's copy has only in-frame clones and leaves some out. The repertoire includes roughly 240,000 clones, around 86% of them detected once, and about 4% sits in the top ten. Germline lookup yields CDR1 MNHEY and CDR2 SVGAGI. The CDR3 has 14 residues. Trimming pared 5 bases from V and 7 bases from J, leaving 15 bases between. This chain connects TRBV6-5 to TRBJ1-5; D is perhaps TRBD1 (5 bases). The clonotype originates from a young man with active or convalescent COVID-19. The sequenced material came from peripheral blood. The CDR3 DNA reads TGTGCCAGCAGTCTCGCGGGGCCCCGGCAGCCCCAGCATTTT. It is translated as CASSLAGPRQPQHF.